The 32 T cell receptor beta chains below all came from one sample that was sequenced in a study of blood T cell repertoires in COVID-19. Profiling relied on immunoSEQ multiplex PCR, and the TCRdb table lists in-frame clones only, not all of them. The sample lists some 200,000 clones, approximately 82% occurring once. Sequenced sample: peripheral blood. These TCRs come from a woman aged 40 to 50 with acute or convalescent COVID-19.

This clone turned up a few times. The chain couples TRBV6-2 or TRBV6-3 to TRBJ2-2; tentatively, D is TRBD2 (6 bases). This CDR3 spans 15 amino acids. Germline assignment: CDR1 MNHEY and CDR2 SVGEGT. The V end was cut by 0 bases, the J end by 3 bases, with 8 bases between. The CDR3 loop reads CASSYSDYHTGELFF. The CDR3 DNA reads TGTGCCAGCAGTTACTCGGACTATCACACCGGGGAGCTGTTTTTT.

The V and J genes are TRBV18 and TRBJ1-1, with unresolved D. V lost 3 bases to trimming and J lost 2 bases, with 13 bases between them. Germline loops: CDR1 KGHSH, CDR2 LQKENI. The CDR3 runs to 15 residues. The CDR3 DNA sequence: TGTGCCAGCTCACCTTTACAGAAGATTAACACTGAAGCTTTCTTT. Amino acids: CASSPLQKINTEAFF.

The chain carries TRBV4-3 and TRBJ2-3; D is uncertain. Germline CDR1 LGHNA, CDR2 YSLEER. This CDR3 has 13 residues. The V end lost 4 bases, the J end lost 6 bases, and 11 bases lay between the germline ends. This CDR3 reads CASSLSAVDTQYF. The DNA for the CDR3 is TGCGCCAGCAGCCTTAGTGCCGTGGATACGCAGTATTTT.

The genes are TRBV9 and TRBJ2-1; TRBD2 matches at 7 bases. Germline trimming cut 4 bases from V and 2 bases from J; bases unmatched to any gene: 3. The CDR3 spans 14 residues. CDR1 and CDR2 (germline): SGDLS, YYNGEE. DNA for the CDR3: TGTGCCAGCAGCCTCGGACTAGCCTACAATGAGCAGTTCTTC. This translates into CASSLGLAYNEQFF.

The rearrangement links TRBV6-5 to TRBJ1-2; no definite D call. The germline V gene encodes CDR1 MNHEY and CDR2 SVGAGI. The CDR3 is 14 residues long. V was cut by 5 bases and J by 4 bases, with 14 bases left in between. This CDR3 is CASSPNEVGYGYTF. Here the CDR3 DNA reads TGTGCCAGCAGTCCGAACGAAGTCGGCTATGGCTACACCTTC.

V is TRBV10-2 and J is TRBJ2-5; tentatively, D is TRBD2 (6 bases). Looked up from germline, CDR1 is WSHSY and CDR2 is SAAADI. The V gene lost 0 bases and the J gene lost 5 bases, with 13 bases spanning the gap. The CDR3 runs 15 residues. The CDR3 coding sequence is TGCGCCAGCAGTGAGTCCACTGGGACTCCGGAGACCCAGTACTTC. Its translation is CASSESTGTPETQYF.

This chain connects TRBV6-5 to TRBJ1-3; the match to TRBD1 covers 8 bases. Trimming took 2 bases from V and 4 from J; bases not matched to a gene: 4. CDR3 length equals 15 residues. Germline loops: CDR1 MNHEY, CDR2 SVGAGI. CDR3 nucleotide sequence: TGTGCCAGCAGTTACGGGACAGGTGTAGGAAACACCATATATTTT. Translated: CASSYGTGVGNTIYF.

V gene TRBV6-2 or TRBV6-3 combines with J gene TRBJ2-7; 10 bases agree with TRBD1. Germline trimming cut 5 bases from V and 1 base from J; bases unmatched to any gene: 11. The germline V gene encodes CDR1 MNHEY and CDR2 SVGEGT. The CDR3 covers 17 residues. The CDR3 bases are TGTGCCAGCAGTCCCCGACCGGGACAGGGGAGATCCTACGAGCAGTACTTC. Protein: CASSPRPGQGRSYEQYF.

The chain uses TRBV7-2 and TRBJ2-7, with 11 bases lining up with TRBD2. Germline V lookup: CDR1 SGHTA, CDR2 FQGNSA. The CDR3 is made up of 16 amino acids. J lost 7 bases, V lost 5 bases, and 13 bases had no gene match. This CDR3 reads CASSPSWASGRSEQYF. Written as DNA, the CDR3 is TGTGCCAGCAGCCCTTCTTGGGCTAGCGGGAGGAGTGAGCAGTACTTC.

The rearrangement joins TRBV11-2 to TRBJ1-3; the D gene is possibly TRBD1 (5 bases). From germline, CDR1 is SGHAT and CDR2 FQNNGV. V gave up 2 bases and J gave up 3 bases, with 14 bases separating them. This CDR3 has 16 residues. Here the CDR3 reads CASSLYGRGLGNTIYF. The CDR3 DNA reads TGTGCCAGCAGCTTATACGGGAGGGGCCTTGGAAACACCATATATTTT.

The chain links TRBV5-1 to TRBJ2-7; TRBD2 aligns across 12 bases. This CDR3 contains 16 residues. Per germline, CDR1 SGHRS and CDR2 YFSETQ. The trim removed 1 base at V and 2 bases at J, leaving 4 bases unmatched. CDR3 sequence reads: CASSLQLAGGTYEQYF. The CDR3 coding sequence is TGCGCCAGCAGCTTGCAGCTAGCGGGGGGGACCTACGAGCAGTACTTC.

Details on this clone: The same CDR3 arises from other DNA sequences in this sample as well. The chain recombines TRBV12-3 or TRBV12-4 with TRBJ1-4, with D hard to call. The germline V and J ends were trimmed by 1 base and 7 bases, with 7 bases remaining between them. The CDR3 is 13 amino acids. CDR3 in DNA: TGTGCCAGCAGTTTAGATCGCGGTGAAAAACTGTTTTTT. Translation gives CASSLDRGEKLFF.

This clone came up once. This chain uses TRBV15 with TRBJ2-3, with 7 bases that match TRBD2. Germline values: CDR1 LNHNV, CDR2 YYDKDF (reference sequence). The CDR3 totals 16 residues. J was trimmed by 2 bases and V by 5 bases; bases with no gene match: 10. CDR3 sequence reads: CATSGGLAGITDTQYF. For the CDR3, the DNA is TGTGCCACCAGCGGGGGTTTAGCGGGCATCACAGATACGCAGTATTTT.

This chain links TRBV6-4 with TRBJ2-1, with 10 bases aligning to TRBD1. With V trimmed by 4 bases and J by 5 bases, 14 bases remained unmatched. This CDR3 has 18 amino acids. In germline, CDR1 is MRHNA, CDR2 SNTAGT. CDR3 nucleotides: TGTGCCAGCAGTGTAAATCCCCCTCGACAGGGGGCGAACAATGAGCAGTTCTTC. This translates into CASSVNPPRQGANNEQFF.

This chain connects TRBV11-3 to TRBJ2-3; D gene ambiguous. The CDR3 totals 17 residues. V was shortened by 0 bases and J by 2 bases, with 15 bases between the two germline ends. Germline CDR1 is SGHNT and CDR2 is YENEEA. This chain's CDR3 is CASSLDYLQTYTDTQYF. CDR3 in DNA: TGTGCCAGCAGCTTAGATTACTTACAGACATACACAGATACGCAGTATTTT.

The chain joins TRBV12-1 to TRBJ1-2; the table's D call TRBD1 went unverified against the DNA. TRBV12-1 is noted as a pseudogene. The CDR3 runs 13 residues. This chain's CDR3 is CASGTGLAYGYTF. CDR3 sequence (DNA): TGTGCCAGCGGGACAGGGTTAGCCTATGGCTACACCTTC.

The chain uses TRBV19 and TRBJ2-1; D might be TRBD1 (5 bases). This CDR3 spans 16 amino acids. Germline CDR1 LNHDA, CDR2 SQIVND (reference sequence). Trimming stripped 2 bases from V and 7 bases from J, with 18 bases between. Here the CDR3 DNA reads TGTGCCAGTAGTATAAACCAGGGTGCCGGACGGAATGAGCAGTTCTTC. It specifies CASSINQGAGRNEQFF.

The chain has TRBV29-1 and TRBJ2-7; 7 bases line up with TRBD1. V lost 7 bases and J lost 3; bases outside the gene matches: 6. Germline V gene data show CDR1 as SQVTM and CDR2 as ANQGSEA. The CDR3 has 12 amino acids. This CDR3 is CSAGRQGYEQYF. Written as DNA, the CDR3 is TGCAGCGCTGGCCGACAGGGCTACGAGCAGTACTTC.

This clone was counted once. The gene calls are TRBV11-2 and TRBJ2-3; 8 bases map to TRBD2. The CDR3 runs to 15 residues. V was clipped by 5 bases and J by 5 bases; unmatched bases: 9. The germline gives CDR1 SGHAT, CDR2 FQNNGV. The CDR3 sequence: CASSRGGSGVDTQYF. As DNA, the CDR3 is TGTGCCAGCAGCCGGGGGGGGAGTGGGGTAGATACGCAGTATTTT. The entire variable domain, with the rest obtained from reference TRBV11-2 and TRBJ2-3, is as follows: EAGVAQSPRYKIIEKRQSVAFWCNPISGHATLYWYQQILGQGPKLLIQFQNNGVVDDSQLPKDRFSAERLKGVDSTLKIQPAKLEDSAVYLCASSRGGSGVDTQYFGPGTRLTVL.

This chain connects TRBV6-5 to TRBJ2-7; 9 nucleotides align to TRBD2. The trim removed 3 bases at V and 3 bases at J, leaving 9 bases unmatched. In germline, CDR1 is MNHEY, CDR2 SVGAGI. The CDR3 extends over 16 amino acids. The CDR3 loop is CASSYVLAGLVYEQYF. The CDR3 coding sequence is TGTGCCAGCAGTTATGTTCTAGCGGGATTAGTCTACGAGCAGTACTTC.

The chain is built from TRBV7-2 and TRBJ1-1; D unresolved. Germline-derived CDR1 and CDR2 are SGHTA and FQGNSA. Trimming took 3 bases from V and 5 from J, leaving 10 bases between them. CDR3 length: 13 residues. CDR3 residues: CASSFYLGTEAFF. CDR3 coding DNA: TGTGCCAGCAGCTTTTACCTCGGGACTGAAGCTTTCTTT.

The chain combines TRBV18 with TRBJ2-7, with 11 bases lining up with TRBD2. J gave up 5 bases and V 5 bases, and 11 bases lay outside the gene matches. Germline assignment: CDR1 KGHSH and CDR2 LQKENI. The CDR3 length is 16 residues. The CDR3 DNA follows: TGTGCCAGCTCAGGAATAGCGGGAGGGCCGAGGAACGAGCAGTACTTC. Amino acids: CASSGIAGGPRNEQYF.

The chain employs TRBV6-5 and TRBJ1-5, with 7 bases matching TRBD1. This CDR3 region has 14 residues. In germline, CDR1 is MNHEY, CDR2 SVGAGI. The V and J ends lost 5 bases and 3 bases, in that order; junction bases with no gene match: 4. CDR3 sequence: CASSTTGINQPQHF. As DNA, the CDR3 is TGTGCCAGCAGTACGACAGGGATCAATCAGCCCCAGCATTTT.

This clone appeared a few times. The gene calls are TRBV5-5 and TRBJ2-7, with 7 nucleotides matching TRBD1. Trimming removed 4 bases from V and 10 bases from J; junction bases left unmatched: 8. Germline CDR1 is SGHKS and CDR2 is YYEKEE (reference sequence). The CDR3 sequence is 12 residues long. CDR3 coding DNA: TGTGCCAGCAGCCCCGACAGGGAACCTCAGTACTTC. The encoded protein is CASSPDREPQYF.

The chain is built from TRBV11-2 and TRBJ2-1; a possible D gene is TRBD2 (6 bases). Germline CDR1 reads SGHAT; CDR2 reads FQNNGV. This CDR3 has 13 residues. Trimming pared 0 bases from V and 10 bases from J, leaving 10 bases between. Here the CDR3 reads CASSLDRRGEQFF. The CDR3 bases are TGTGCCAGCAGCTTAGATCGGCGGGGCGAGCAGTTCTTC.

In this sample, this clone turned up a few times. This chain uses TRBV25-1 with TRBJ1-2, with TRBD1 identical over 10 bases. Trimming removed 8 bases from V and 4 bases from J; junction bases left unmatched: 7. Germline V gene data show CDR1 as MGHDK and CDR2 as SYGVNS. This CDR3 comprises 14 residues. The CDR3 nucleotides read TGTGCCAGCGGGGACAGGGGTTTAACCTATGGCTACACCTTC. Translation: CASGDRGLTYGYTF.

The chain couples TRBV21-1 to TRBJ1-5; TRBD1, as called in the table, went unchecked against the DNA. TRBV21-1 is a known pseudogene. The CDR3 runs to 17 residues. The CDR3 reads CASSKEGTGEGNQPQHF. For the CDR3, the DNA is TGTGCCAGCAGCAAAGAGGGGACAGGGGAGGGCAATCAGCCCCAGCATTTT.

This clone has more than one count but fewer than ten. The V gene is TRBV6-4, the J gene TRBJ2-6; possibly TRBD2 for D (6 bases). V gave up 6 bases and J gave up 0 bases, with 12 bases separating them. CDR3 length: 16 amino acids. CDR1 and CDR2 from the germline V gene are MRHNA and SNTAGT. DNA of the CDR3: TGTGCCAGCAGGAGGAGGGAGAGCTCTGGGGCCAACGTCCTGACTTTC. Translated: CASRRRESSGANVLTF.

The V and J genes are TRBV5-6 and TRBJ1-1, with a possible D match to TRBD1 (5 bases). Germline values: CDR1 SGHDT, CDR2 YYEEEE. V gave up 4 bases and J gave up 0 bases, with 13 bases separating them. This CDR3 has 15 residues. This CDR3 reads CASSPAGGLNTEAFF. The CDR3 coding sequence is TGTGCCAGCAGCCCGGCGGGGGGGTTGAACACTGAAGCTTTCTTT.

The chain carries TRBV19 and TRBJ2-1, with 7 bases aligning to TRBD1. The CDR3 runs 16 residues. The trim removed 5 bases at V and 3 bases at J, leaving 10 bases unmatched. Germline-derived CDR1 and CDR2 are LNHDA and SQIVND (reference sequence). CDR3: CASSAPTGAGYNEQFF. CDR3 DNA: TGTGCCAGTAGTGCCCCTACAGGGGCCGGCTACAATGAGCAGTTCTTC.

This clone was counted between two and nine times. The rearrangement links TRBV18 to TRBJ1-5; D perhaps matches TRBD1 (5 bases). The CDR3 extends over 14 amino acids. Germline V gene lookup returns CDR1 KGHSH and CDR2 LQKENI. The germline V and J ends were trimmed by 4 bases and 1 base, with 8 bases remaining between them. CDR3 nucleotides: TGTGCCAGCTCACAAGACAGAAGCAATCAGCCCCAGCATTTT. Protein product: CASSQDRSNQPQHF.

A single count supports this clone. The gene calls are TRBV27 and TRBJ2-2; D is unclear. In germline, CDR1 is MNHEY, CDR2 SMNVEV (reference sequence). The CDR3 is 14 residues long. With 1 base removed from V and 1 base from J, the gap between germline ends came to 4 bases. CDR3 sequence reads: CASSLFMNTGELFF. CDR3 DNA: TGTGCCAGCAGTTTATTCATGAACACCGGGGAGCTGTTTTTT.